This entry features one T cell receptor (beta chain) sequence. The antigen remains undetermined. TCRdb itself ran the reads through MiXCR, one entry per CDR3 protein. The sample shows about 740,000 distinct CDR3 sequences, 35% to 45% of them seen only once. This specimen comes from a study of T cell repertoires in cytomegalovirus infection. Study as a whole: The public TCR beta signatures pointed to both CMV infection and matching HLA type.

Overall study findings and caveats: The cumulative frequency of public TCR beta families identified carriers of CMV plus the relevant HLA.

Germline V gene lookup returns CDR1 KGHSH and CDR2 LQKENI. The V segment lost 3 bases and the J segment 5 bases; nucleotides outside the gene matches: 21. This CDR3 region has 20 residues. The chain recombines TRBV18 with TRBJ1-4; the match to TRBD1 covers 7 bases. The TCR was taken from a human donor in good health (CMV status not recorded). Some clones in this sample may be carry-over from other donors' samples. The sample consisted of PBMCs. The CDR3 DNA is TGTGCCAGCTCACCTCGCCCCGTGAGTGATCCCACAGGGGTAAATGAAAAACTGTTTTTT. Its protein product is CASSPRPVSDPTGVNEKLFF.